This T cell receptor beta chain is drawn from a study of graft-versus-host responses after intestinal transplantation (dated by TCRdb to about 2021). Study-wide context: The transplants that recipients got were multivisceral, liver-intestinal, or isolated intestinal. All recipients received anti-thymocyte globulin induction followed by maintenance tacrolimus and steroids for around 3 years. After intestinal transplantation, graft-versus-host and host-versus-graft alloreactive T cell clones in the graft, circulation and bone marrow were tracked using bulk TCR-beta CDR3 sequencing. To identify alloreactive clones, pre-transplant mixed lymphocyte reaction products were sequenced and then compared with unstimulated pre-transplant donor and recipient T cells. The cohort enrolled about two dozen intestinal transplant recipients, one of whom was a retransplant, and a few patients without pretransplant specimens were excluded. Donor T cell macrochimerism was defined as a peak of at least 4% donor T cells among recipient peripheral blood mononuclear cells. Instead of going to the commercial service, samples from a few later patients were sequenced in-house on an Illumina MiSeq and processed with MiXCR. Results and caveats for the whole study, not just this receptor: In patients with donor T cell macrochimerism, the allografts had high GvH to HvG T cell clonal ratios. Early after transplant, declines in HvG clones were associated with peak levels of circulating GvH clones. The conclusions were limited by the relatively low number and heterogeneity of the intestinal transplant patients. GvH clones were found in recipient bone marrow, and some of the GvH clones appeared earlier in ileal mucosa or blood, which is consistent with an intestinal mucosal origin.

The cysteine opens and the phenylalanine closes a CDR3 of 14 amino acids. Solely the CDR3 DNA is kept, with 42 bases framed from the first base. V and J lose 7 bases and 8 bases, and a span of 20 bases separates them. Based on the germline V gene, the CDR1 and CDR2 sequences are MDHEN and SYDVKM. To note about this clone: Which antigen it targets is not known. No qualities accompany the bases; no much larger clone lies one base away.

Library generation was performed with the immunoSEQ multiplex PCR assay. For most patients, genomic DNA was isolated using the Qiagen DNeasy Blood and Tissue Kit and was shipped frozen to Adaptive Biotechnologies for TCR sequencing. High-throughput TCR-beta CDR3 sequencing of genomic DNA from most patients was performed by Adaptive Biotechnologies. Per the source publication's procedure: TCR sequencing data were retrieved from Adaptive's ImmunoSEQ software for 15 to 20 patients, whereas a few other patients were processed with MiXCR and VDJtools. To correct CD4 versus CD8 sorting errors, sequences present in both subsets at a frequency ratio below 5:1 were removed. CDR3 nucleotide sequences shared between donor and recipient were removed because the origin of such sequences could not be assigned. To be classed as alloreactive, a clone needed at least 2-fold expansion over unstimulated cells and a minimum CFSE-low frequency of 0.002% (template counts) or 0.001% (read counts). Clones were considered mappable if detected in sequenced pre-transplant spleen, lymph node, or MLR CFSE-low populations of the donor or recipient. The cumulative frequency of alloreactive clones was calculated as a percentage of all sequences, weighted by copy number. TCRdb took this table from immuneACCESS and kept in-frame rearrangements with V and J called. Such tables lack part of the clones; where checked against another copy, unresolved V genes explain under half of the gap, and the rest is unexplained. V and J calls plus clone size are reproduced from that table; the DNA served to infer D and trimming. For this sample there are around 78,000 clones; roughly 87% appear just once. Around 8% of the sample rests with the top ten.

Explained via the paper, the time point label denotes: cells obtained before transplantation from donor or recipient. CD3+CD4+ and CD3+CD8+ populations were FACS-sorted from unstimulated pre-transplant donor and recipient cells taken from spleen or lymph nodes. This clonotype was sampled from a human donor who was the organ donor for an intestinal transplant. The specimen comprised unstimulated CD8+ T cells sorted from spleen or lymph node cells, sampled before transplant. Rearrangement joined TRBV28 to TRBJ1-2; tentative D gene TRBD1, with 6 bases matching. CDR3 sequence: CASTRTGAPVGYTF. The bases are TGTGCCAGCACGAGAACGGGGGCGCCGGTCGGCTACACCTTC.